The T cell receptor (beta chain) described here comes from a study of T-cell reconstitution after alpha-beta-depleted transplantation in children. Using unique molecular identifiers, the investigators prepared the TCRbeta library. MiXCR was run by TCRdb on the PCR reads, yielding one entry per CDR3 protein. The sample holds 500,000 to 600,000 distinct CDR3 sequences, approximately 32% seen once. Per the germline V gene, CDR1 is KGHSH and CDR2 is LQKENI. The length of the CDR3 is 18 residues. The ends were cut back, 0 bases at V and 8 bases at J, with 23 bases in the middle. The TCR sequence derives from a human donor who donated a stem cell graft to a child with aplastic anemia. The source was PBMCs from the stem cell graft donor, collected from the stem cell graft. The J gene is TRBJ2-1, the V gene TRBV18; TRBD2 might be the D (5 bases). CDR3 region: CASSPPWSRGPIFDEQFF. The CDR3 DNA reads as TGTGCCAGCTCACCACCATGGTCCCGGGGTCCCATATTCGATGAGCAGTTCTTC.